This TCR beta chain emerged from a study of graft-versus-host responses after intestinal transplantation. Background on the study: Isolated intestinal, liver-intestinal, or multivisceral transplants had been given to the recipients. The study gave all recipients anti-thymocyte globulin induction, then tacrolimus and steroids for about 3 years.

Points on this clone: Its antigen is not identified.

CDR3 length: 15 amino acids. The germline V gene has CDR1 MNHEY and CDR2 SVGAGI. V was cut by 2 bases and J by 2 bases, with 12 bases left in between. The study's findings and limits: Early declines in HvG clones that occurred post-transplant were associated with peak circulating GvH clone levels. High graft-versus-host to host-versus-graft clonal ratios were seen in allografts of patients with graft-donor T cell macrochimerism.

The data were produced by immunoSEQ multiplex PCR, yet TCRdb's version contains in-frame clones alone and is incomplete. The repertoire includes some 11,000 clones, over 90% of them detected once, and 20% sits in the top ten. The receptor was derived from a human patient who received an intestinal transplant, so some T cells may come from the graft donor. The sample in question was PBMCs, obtained 109 to 110 days after intestinal transplant. The chain joins TRBV6-5 to TRBJ2-5; D gene uncertain. In nucleotides, the CDR3 is TGTGCCAGCAGTTACAGGCTTTCCGGGCAAGAGACCCAGTACTTC. This translates into CASSYRLSGQETQYF.